The 26 T cell receptor beta chains below were found in one sample sequenced in a study of blood T cells in healthy people across ages. Primed by a sample-barcoded 5' primer and a J-beta primer mix, a second PCR proceeded for roughly 6 to 12 cycles. TCRdb itself ran the 5' RACE reads through MiXCR, one entry per CDR3 protein. The data hold hundreds of thousands of distinct CDR3 sequences, with about 21% observed a single time. Sequencing was performed on blood. The receptors here all came from a man in his 70s in good health.

J is TRBJ2-5 and V is TRBV11-2; D gene ambiguous. Trimming shortened V by 5 bases and J by 5 bases, and 12 bases separated the two germline ends. This CDR3 has 13 residues. The germline V gene encodes CDR1 SGHAT and CDR2 FQNNGV. The CDR3 region is CASSPSPRETQYF. CDR3 coding DNA: TGTGCCAGCAGCCCCTCGCCTAGGGAGACCCAGTACTTC. Full variable domain (missing parts from reference TRBV11-2 and TRBJ2-5): EAGVAQSPRYKIIEKRQSVAFWCNPISGHATLYWYQQILGQGPKLLIQFQNNGVVDDSQLPKDRFSAERLKGVDSTLKIQPAKLEDSAVYLCASSPSPRETQYFGPGTRLLVL.

This sequence joins TRBV7-6 and TRBJ2-1; D is uncertain. The CDR3 extends over 15 amino acids. V was shortened by 1 base and J by 2 bases, with 9 bases between the two germline ends. The germline gives CDR1 SGHVS, CDR2 FNYEAQ. In DNA form, the CDR3 reads TGTGCCAGCAGCTTAGAAGGGCGAACCTACAATGAGCAGTTCTTC. It encodes CASSLEGRTYNEQFF.

This clonotype appeared a few times. The rearrangement uses TRBV3-1 and TRBJ2-3, with unresolved D. The length of the CDR3 is 16 residues. V was trimmed by 0 bases and J by 9 bases, leaving 19 bases between them. Germline V gene sequence: CDR1 LGHDT, CDR2 YNNKEL (reference sequence). DNA of the CDR3: TGTGCCAGCAGCCAAGATCGATCGGTTTGGGGTACAACGCAGTATTTT. It encodes CASSQDRSVWGTTQYF.

This clonotype was counted only a few times. The J gene is TRBJ2-1, the V gene TRBV4-2; D may match TRBD1 or TRBD2 (5 bases each). Germline V gives CDR1 LGHNA, CDR2 YNFKEQ. CDR3 size: 16 residues. V lost 5 bases to trimming and J lost 3 bases, with 17 bases between them. CDR3 sequence reads: CASSNPGPLDYNEQFF. CDR3 in DNA: TGTGCCAGCAGCAACCCGGGACCCCTTGACTACAATGAGCAGTTCTTC.

V usage is TRBV28 and J usage is TRBJ2-5, with D perhaps TRBD1 (5 bases). CDR1 is MDHEN and CDR2 is SYDVKM in the germline V gene. CDR3 length: 14 amino acids. Trimming took off 8 bases at V and 1 base at J, with 14 bases between the two ends. The CDR3: CASSTTGLQETQYF. The CDR3 nucleotides read TGTGCCAGCTCAACCACAGGCCTCCAAGAGACCCAGTACTTC. Together with reference TRBV28 and TRBJ2-5, the CDR3 gives the full variable domain: DVKVTQSSRYLVKRTGEKVFLECVQDMDHENMFWYRQDPGLGLRLIYFSYDVKMKEKGDIPEGYSVSREKKERFSLILESASTNQTSMYLCASSTTGLQETQYFGPGTRLLVL.

This clonotype occurred many times. The chain joins TRBV18 to TRBJ2-5, with 7 nucleotides matching TRBD1. The DNA end favors TRBJ2-7, so the J call may be wrong. The CDR3 sequence is 15 residues long. Germline lookup yields CDR1 KGHSH and CDR2 LQKENI. The CDR3 DNA is TGTGCCAGCTCACCAGAGACAGGGTCATCCTACGAGCAGTACTTC. As protein: CASSPETGSSYEQYF.

This clonotype was counted many times. The chain is built from TRBV5-1 and TRBJ2-7; 10 nucleotides agree with TRBD2. Germline CDR1 is SGHRS and CDR2 is YFSETQ. The CDR3 length is 15 residues. Trimming cost V 4 bases and J 6 bases; bases outside gene matches: 10. As DNA, the CDR3 is TGCGCCAGCAGCCTTGGCCTAGCGGGAGTCCGCGAGCAGTACTTC. Amino acids: CASSLGLAGVREQYF. Based on the CDR3 plus reference TRBV5-1 and TRBJ2-7, the full variable domain is KAGVTQTPRYLIKTRGQQVTLSCSPISGHRSVSWYQQTPGQGLQFLFEYFSETQRNKGNFPGRFSGRQFSNSRSEMNVSTLELGDSALYLCASSLGLAGVREQYFGPGTRLTVT.

J is TRBJ2-1 and V is TRBV24-1, with D tentatively TRBD1 (6 bases). Trimming pared 3 bases from V and 6 bases from J, leaving 17 bases between. There are 16 residues in the CDR3. Germline-derived CDR1 and CDR2 are KGHDR and SFDVKD. CDR3 sequence (DNA): TGTGCCACCAGTGATGACTGGACAGCCAGGGGCAATGAGCAGTTCTTC. It is translated as CATSDDWTARGNEQFF.

This clonotype has ten or more counts. J is TRBJ2-5 and V is TRBV29-1; 11 nucleotides match TRBD2. This CDR3 comprises 15 residues. Per germline, CDR1 SQVTM and CDR2 ANQGSEA. Losses at the gene ends were 7 bases for V and 2 bases for J; bases not matched to a gene: 9. The CDR3 DNA is TGCAGCGCCACCCTAGCGGGAGGAAAACAAGAGACCCAGTACTTC. Protein: CSATLAGGKQETQYF.

The chain recombines TRBV18 with TRBJ2-5; a weak D match, TRBD1 (6 bases). The DNA end lines up better with TRBJ2-7; the J call may be wrong. CDR3 length: 14 amino acids. Germline CDR1 reads KGHSH; CDR2 reads LQKENI. For the CDR3, the DNA is TGTGCCAGCTCACCTAACGGACAGTCCTACGAGCAGTACTTC. Translated: CASSPNGQSYEQYF.

The CDR3 is CSAEVSGASYEQYF. The CDR3 DNA reads TGCAGTGCCGAGGTTAGCGGGGCGTCCTACGAGCAGTACTTC. This chain uses TRBV20-1 with TRBJ2-7, with 8 bases fitting TRBD2. CDR1 is DFQATT and CDR2 is SNEGSKA in the germline V gene (reference sequence). V trimming: 6 bases; J trimming: 1 base; junction bases outside the gene matches: 8. CDR3 size: 14 residues.

The gene calls are TRBV6-5 and TRBJ2-2; tentatively, D is TRBD1 (5 bases). Germline CDR1 reads MNHEY; CDR2 reads SVGAGI. V was pared by 10 bases and J by 0 bases, with 12 bases between. CDR3 length: 14 amino acids. DNA of the CDR3: TGTGCCATCCAGGACACAACGAACACCGGGGAGCTGTTTTTT. Translated: CAIQDTTNTGELFF.

This clonotype was picked up many times. The CDR3 does not close with the conserved phenylalanine or tryptophan, likely indicating a read error. The limits of the CDR3 on the DNA are not certain, so only TCRdb's listed CDR3 is given. J is TRBJ1-1 and V is TRBV5-6. CDR1 is SGHDT and CDR2 is YYEEEE in the germline V gene. The CDR3 spans 10 residues, counting both ends. The CDR3 reads CASSLDREKI.

The chain recombines TRBV14 with TRBJ2-1, with D hard to call. The J call may be faulty, since TRBJ2-7 better matches the DNA end. Germline CDR1 is SGHDN and CDR2 is FVKESK. The CDR3 covers 11 residues. This CDR3 reads CASSQFSEQYF. DNA for the CDR3: TGTGCCAGCAGCCAATTCTCCGAGCAGTACTTC.

This clonotype was detected a few times. The chain carries TRBV25-1 and TRBJ2-5, with D uncertain. The V gene's germline CDR1 is MGHDK and CDR2 SYGVNS. Trimming removed 4 bases from V and 5 bases from J, with 17 bases in between. This CDR3 has 15 amino acids. The chain's CDR3 is CASSGDLETPETQYF. DNA of the CDR3: TGTGCCAGCAGTGGGGATCTCGAAACGCCGGAGACCCAGTACTTC.

This chain connects TRBV5-1 to TRBJ1-2, with unresolved D. V was pared by 0 bases and J by 1 base, with 7 bases between. The length of the CDR3 is 14 residues. Germline CDR1 and CDR2: SGHRS and YFSETQ. The CDR3 loop reads CASSLERDNYGYTF. The CDR3 nucleotides are TGCGCCAGCAGCTTGGAAAGGGATAACTATGGCTACACCTTC.

This clonotype was detected only a few times. The V gene is TRBV20-1, the J gene TRBJ2-5, with TRBD2 matching 9 bases. CDR3 length equals 15 residues. CDR1 DFQATT and CDR2 SNEGSKA come from the germline V gene (reference sequence). Germline trimming cut 1 base from V and 5 bases from J; bases unmatched to any gene: 8. The CDR3 coding sequence is TGCAGTGCTAGAGCAATTAGCGGGAGTTGGGAGACCCAGTACTTC. Amino acid sequence: CSARAISGSWETQYF.

The genes are TRBV24-1 and TRBJ1-5, with 9 nucleotides matching TRBD1. The J segment lost 7 bases and the V segment lost 2 bases, leaving 11 bases of the junction unmatched. This CDR3 contains 17 residues. The germline V gene encodes CDR1 KGHDR and CDR2 SFDVKD. The CDR3 spells CATSDSKRTGGIQPQHF. The CDR3 region has the DNA TGTGCCACCAGTGATTCCAAGAGAACAGGGGGCATACAGCCCCAGCATTTT.

CDR3 region: CARRRATSGNTIYF. Written as DNA, the CDR3 is TGTGCCAGAAGGCGGGCAACCTCTGGAAACACCATATATTTT. The chain carries TRBV6-5 and TRBJ1-3; D gene uncertain. V was pared by 9 bases and J by 0 bases, with 12 bases between. The germline V gene encodes CDR1 MNHEY and CDR2 SVGAGI. The CDR3 consists of 14 residues.

The V and J genes are TRBV11-1 and TRBJ2-1; the D gene is possibly TRBD2 (6 bases). Trimming stripped 1 base from V and 2 bases from J, with 12 bases between. The CDR3 runs to 16 residues. CDR1 is SGHAT and CDR2 is FQDESV in the germline V gene (reference sequence). The CDR3 region has the DNA TGTGCCAGCAGCTTAGTGGGGGGAGAAGCCTACAATGAGCAGTTCTTC. It specifies CASSLVGGEAYNEQFF. Filled out from reference TRBV11-1 and TRBJ2-1, the complete variable domain reads EAEVAQSPRYKITEKSQAVAFWCDPISGHATLYWYRQILGQGPELLVQFQDESVVDDSQLPKDRFSAERLKGVDSTLKIQPAELGDSAMYLCASSLVGGEAYNEQFFGPGTRLTVL.

There are a few counts of this clonotype. A junction boundary mismatches the germline segment, possibly from a read error. The genes are TRBV10-3 and TRBJ2-2; maybe TRBD2 (6 bases). Germline V lookup: CDR1 ENHRY, CDR2 SYGVKD. The CDR3 covers 14 residues. The CDR3 DNA reads TGTGCCATCAGTAACCGTGAGGGCACCGGGGGGCTGTTTTTT. As protein: CAISNREGTGGLFF.

DNA of the CDR3: TGCGCCAGCAGCTTCGCAGGGGGGGATACGCAGTATTTT. Translating it yields CASSFAGGDTQYF. The J gene is TRBJ2-3, the V gene TRBV5-1, with a weak D call TRBD1 (7 bases). Looked up from germline, CDR1 is SGHRS and CDR2 is YFSETQ. This CDR3 spans 13 amino acids. Deletions cut 2 bases from V and 6 bases from J, with 10 bases between.

The V and J genes are TRBV7-2 and TRBJ1-1; D is possibly TRBD1 (5 bases). Trimming pared 6 bases from V and 5 bases from J, leaving 16 bases between. The germline V gene has CDR1 SGHTA and CDR2 FQGNSA. This CDR3 comprises 14 residues. The CDR3 protein is CASSPGAGRTEAFF. The CDR3, as DNA: TGTGCCAGCAGTCCCGGGGCAGGGCGAACTGAAGCTTTCTTT.

This clonotype was seen only a few times. For the CDR3, the DNA is TGCAGTTGTACTAGCGGTAACACCGGGGAGCTGTTTTTT. This codes for CSCTSGNTGELFF. The chain couples TRBV20-1 to TRBJ2-2; the match to TRBD2 covers 8 bases. CDR1 is DFQATT, CDR2 SNEGSKA, per germline (reference sequence). This CDR3 is 13 amino acids long. The ends lost 8 bases at V and 2 bases at J; junction bases unmatched: 4.

This clonotype was picked up many times. The chain joins TRBV7-8 to TRBJ2-5; D call uncertain. The germline gives CDR1 SGHVS, CDR2 FQNEAQ. The CDR3 totals 14 residues. The ends were cut back, 1 base at V and 0 bases at J, with 6 bases in the middle. The CDR3 DNA reads TGTGCCAGCAGCTTAGGGTCCGACCAAGAGACCCAGTACTTC. The encoded protein is CASSLGSDQETQYF.

This rearrangement joins TRBV20-1 to TRBJ2-1; 10 bases are a match to TRBD1. V lost 5 bases and J lost 2; bases outside the gene matches: 3. The CDR3 is 14 residues long. CDR1 and CDR2 (germline): DFQATT, SNEGSKA (reference sequence). The CDR3: CSAPGTGAYNEQFF. The CDR3 bases are TGCAGTGCTCCCGGGACAGGGGCCTACAATGAGCAGTTCTTC.